This TCR beta chain came from a study of T cells after yellow fever vaccination. This CDR3 has 13 amino acids. V lost 3 bases and J 7 bases, leaving 13 bases between the germline ends. Germline loops: CDR1 MNHEY, CDR2 SMNVEV (reference sequence). The authors made TCR cDNA by 5'RACE template switching, adding a universal primer site and UMIs. TCRdb passed the 5' RACE reads through MiXCR, listing each CDR3 protein once. The sample consists of some 97,000 distinct CDR3 sequences, 5.8% of them appearing once. This clonotype came up many times. What it binds is unknown. Findings and caveats of the study: Among all clonotypes, a small share was observed in both CD4 and CD8 compartments.

This sequence joins TRBV27 and TRBJ2-7; D is possibly TRBD1 or TRBD2 (6 bases each). The sequencing used CD8+ T cells sorted from PBMCs, collected 10 days after the yellow fever booster vaccination. This TCR derives from a young man who received the YFV17D yellow fever vaccine. The CDR3 region has the DNA TGTGCCAGCAGTTTTAAGGGGGGTAGAGAGCAGTACTTC. Its protein is CASSFKGGREQYF.